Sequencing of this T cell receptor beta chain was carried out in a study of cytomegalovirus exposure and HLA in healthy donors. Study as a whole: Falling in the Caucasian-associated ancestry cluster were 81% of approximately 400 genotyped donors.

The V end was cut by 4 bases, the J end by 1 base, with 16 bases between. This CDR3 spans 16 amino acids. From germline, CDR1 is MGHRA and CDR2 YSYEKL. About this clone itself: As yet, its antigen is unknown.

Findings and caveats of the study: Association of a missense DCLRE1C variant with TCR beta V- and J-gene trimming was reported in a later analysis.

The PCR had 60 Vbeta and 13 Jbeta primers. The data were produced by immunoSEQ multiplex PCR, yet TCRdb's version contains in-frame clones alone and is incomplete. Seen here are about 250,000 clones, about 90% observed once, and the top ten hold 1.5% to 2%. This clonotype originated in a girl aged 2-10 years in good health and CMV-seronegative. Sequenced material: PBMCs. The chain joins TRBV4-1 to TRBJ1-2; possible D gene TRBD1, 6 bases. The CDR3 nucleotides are TGCGCCAGCAGCCCCATGAGGGGACATTTTAACTATGGCTACACCTTC. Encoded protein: CASSPMRGHFNYGYTF.